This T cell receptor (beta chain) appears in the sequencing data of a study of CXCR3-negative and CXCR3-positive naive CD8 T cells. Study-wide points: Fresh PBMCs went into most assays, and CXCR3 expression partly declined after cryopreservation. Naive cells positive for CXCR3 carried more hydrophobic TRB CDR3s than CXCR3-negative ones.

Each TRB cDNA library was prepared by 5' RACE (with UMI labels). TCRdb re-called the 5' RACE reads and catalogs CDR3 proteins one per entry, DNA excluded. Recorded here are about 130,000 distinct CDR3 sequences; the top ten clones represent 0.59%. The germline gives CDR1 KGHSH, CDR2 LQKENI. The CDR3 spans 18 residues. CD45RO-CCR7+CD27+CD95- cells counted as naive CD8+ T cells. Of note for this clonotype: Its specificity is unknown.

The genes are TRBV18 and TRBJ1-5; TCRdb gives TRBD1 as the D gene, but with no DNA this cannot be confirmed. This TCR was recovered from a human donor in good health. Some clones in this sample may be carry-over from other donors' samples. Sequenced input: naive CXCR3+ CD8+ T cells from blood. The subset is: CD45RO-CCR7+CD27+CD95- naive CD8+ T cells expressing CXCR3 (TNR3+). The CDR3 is CASSPRPGTGNSNQPQHF.